Only one count was recorded for the clone carrying this T cell receptor (beta chain). What it binds is not known. The data were taken from a study of T cell responses to AZD1222 COVID-19 vaccine. The assay was immunoSEQ multiplex PCR, and TCRdb's table has in-frame clones only and misses some. In the table there are some 180,000 clones, roughly 90% of which are singletons. The study, taken as a whole, reports: In a largely white British group with more females than males, clonal diversity was possibly underestimated. Vaccine-related CD4 TCRs covered spike, predominating at 160-218 and 743-854. The peak T cell response came first, and repertoires were sampled only after it.

Germline CDR1 reads MNHEY; CDR2 reads SMNVEV (reference sequence). Trimming took off 2 bases at V and 5 bases at J, with 12 bases between the two ends. The CDR3 spans 14 residues. Samples with a second dose at about 4 or about 12 weeks were pooled together. The sequences come from peripheral blood, collected 28 days after the second AZD1222 dose. The receptor was isolated from an adult who received the AZD1222 COVID-19 vaccine. The chain employs TRBV27 and TRBJ1-1; no reliable D call. The CDR3 loop reads CASSLRAGKTEAFF. CDR3 in DNA: TGTGCCAGCAGTTTAAGGGCCGGGAAGACTGAAGCTTTCTTT.